These 12 T cell receptor beta chains were sequenced from one sample in a study of CD8+CD57+ T cells in acquired aplastic anemia. Only patients with CD8+CD57+ cell expansion on flow cytometry were chosen for sequencing. Template material for TCR beta VDJ and CDR3 profiling consisted of genomic DNA. MiXCR was run by TCRdb on the reads, yielding one entry per CDR3 protein. Among approximately 220,000 distinct CDR3 sequences, around 50% were seen once, and the ten largest hold about 20%. Input material: sorted CD4+, CD8+, or CD8+CD57+ T cells (not recorded which) from PBMCs. The receptors shown here come from a human donor with aplastic anemia.

The chain links TRBV19 to TRBJ2-4; 15 bases fit TRBD2. Germline lookup yields CDR1 LNHDA and CDR2 SQIVND (reference sequence). With 7 bases clipped from V and 3 bases from J, the junction kept 7 bases outside the gene matches. CDR3 length equals 17 residues. In DNA, the CDR3 is TGTGCCAGTACAGGACTAGCGGGGGGGGGAGGCAAAAACATTCAGTACTTC. Translated: CASTGLAGGGGKNIQYF.

This clonotype was seen many times. The rearrangement links TRBV7-6 to TRBJ2-2; D gene unclear. CDR1 and CDR2 from the germline V gene are SGHVS and FNYEAQ. V was shortened by 5 bases and J by 6 bases, with 13 bases between the two germline ends. The CDR3 totals 14 residues. The CDR3 sequence is CASSEQYQAGELFF. The CDR3 DNA is TGTGCCAGCAGCGAACAGTACCAGGCCGGGGAGCTGTTTTTT.

This chain joins TRBV9 and TRBJ2-5, with D perhaps matching TRBD1 (6 bases). Per germline, CDR1 SGDLS and CDR2 YYNGEE. V lost 0 bases to trimming and J lost 9 bases, with 18 bases between them. CDR3 length: 15 amino acids. The CDR3 DNA reads TGTGCCAGCAGCGTAGCTGTTGGGGGCGCGTTGGCCCAGTACTTC. Protein sequence: CASSVAVGGALAQYF.

V and J are TRBV2 and TRBJ2-7; D is possibly TRBD1 (5 bases). Germline values: CDR1 SNHLY, CDR2 FYNNEI. This CDR3 has 15 residues. V gave up 2 bases and J gave up 4 bases, with 15 bases separating them. Written as DNA, the CDR3 is TGTGCCAGCAGTGAAAGCTGGGGCCCCAGGTACGAGCAGTACTTC. This encodes CASSESWGPRYEQYF.

The chain recombines TRBV20-1 with TRBJ2-7; tentative D call: TRBD2 (6 bases). Trimming removed 6 bases at V and 7 bases at J, with 25 bases between. The CDR3 contains 15 residues. Germline V CDR1 and CDR2: DFQATT, SNEGSKA (reference sequence). CDR3 protein: CSADLGGGSYNEQYF. The CDR3 DNA sequence: TGCAGTGCGGACCTCGGGGGAGGCTCCTACAATGAGCAGTACTTC.

This chain joins TRBV10-1 and TRBJ2-7; 7 positions match TRBD2. V lost 3 bases to trimming and J lost 4 bases; unmatched junction nucleotides: 9. Germline CDR1 WNHNN, CDR2 SYGVQD (reference sequence). The CDR3 is 15 amino acids. CDR3 DNA: TGCGCCAGCAGTGATCGGCGGGGGTCGCCTTACGAGCAGTACTTC. Translating gives CASSDRRGSPYEQYF.

This clonotype was counted only a few times. This rearrangement joins TRBV6-5 to TRBJ2-1; no firm D call. With 10 bases removed from V and 3 bases from J, the gap between germline ends came to 10 bases. The CDR3 is 12 residues long. CDR1 and CDR2 (germline): MNHEY, SVGAGI. Written as DNA, the CDR3 is TGTGCCACCGTGACGGACTACAATGAGCAGTTCTTC. Amino acids: CATVTDYNEQFF.

This clonotype showed up just a few times. This rearrangement joins TRBV7-2 to TRBJ1-1; D gene ambiguous. Trimming removed 5 bases at V and 2 bases at J, with 9 bases between. Germline lookup yields CDR1 SGHTA and CDR2 FQGNSA. The CDR3 is 13 residues long. The CDR3 protein is CASSLYVNTEAFF. Written as DNA, the CDR3 is TGTGCCAGCAGCCTCTATGTTAACACTGAAGCTTTCTTT.

Points on this clonotype: Germline is not matched at one junction end, which may reflect a read error. This sequence joins TRBV9 and TRBJ2-6; D may be TRBD1 or TRBD2 (5 bases each). In germline, CDR1 is SGDLS, CDR2 YYNGEE. The CDR3 runs 15 residues. The CDR3 reads CASSPGTAGANVLAF. CDR3 sequence (DNA): TGTGCCAGCAGCCCCGGGACCGCCGGGGCCAACGTCTTGGCTTTC.

This clonotype came up many times. V is TRBV5-1 and J is TRBJ2-7; no firm D call. The germline gives CDR1 SGHRS, CDR2 YFSETQ. This CDR3 region has 14 residues. Trimming shortened V by 0 bases and J by 5 bases, and 12 bases separated the two germline ends. The CDR3, as DNA: TGCGCCAGCAGCTTGGATGCCAGGTCGGACGAGCAGTACTTC. This encodes CASSLDARSDEQYF.

Remarks on this clonotype: At one end, the junction sequence differs from germline, possibly due to a read error. This chain uses TRBV5-1 with TRBJ2-5, with TRBD1 matching over 8 bases. This CDR3 comprises 14 residues. Germline V gene sequence: CDR1 SGHRS, CDR2 YFSETQ. In nucleotides, the CDR3 is TGTGCCAGCAGCTCCTCCGGGACAGGCGGGACCCAGTACTTC. Protein product: CASSSSGTGGTQYF.

This clonotype occurred a few times. The rearrangement joins TRBV5-1 to TRBJ1-1; D unresolved. V was shortened by 5 bases and J by 1 base, with 21 bases between the two germline ends. Germline V gene data show CDR1 as SGHRS and CDR2 as YFSETQ. This CDR3 contains 17 residues. This CDR3 is CASRKYKTGSGNTEAFF. CDR3 bases: TGCGCCAGCAGGAAATATAAGACCGGGTCTGGGAACACTGAAGCTTTCTTT. The whole variable domain, filled in from reference TRBV5-1 and TRBJ1-1, reads KAGVTQTPRYLIKTRGQQVTLSCSPISGHRSVSWYQQTPGQGLQFLFEYFSETQRNKGNFPGRFSGRQFSNSRSEMNVSTLELGDSALYLCASRKYKTGSGNTEAFFGQGTRLTVV.